The 10 T cell receptor beta chains below come from one sample, sequenced in a study of blood T cell repertoires in COVID-19. This table comes from immunoSEQ multiplex PCR, and its TCRdb copy is limited to in-frame clones, with some not included. The sample lists about 140,000 clones, over 80% seen once, with 8% to 13% in the top ten. Sequenced sample: peripheral blood. The receptors come from a woman of 80 years or more with acute or convalescent COVID-19.

This chain links TRBV2 with TRBJ1-1; D perhaps matches TRBD1 (6 bases). Germline values: CDR1 SNHLY, CDR2 FYNNEI. V shed 6 bases and J shed 5 bases, with 10 bases lying between them. The CDR3 is 12 residues long. In DNA, the CDR3 is TGTGCCAGCAGGGAACAGGGAACTGAAGCTTTCTTT. This sequence encodes CASREQGTEAFF. Looking up the rest from reference TRBV2 and TRBJ1-1 gives the full variable domain: EPEVTQTPSHQVTQMGQEVILRCVPISNHLYFYWYRQILGQKVEFLVSFYNNEISEKSEIFDDQFSVERPDGSNFTLKIRSTKLEDSAMYFCASREQGTEAFFGQGTRLTVV.

The gene calls are TRBV19 and TRBJ2-3, with TRBD1 matching 8 bases. Germline CDR1 is LNHDA and CDR2 is SQIVND (reference sequence). The CDR3 spans 16 residues. V lost 3 bases, J lost 2 bases, and 7 bases stayed unmatched. CDR3: CASSMGTDRVTDTQYF. In DNA form, the CDR3 reads TGTGCCAGTAGTATGGGGACGGACAGGGTCACAGATACGCAGTATTTT.

This clone was detected once. The rearrangement uses TRBV29-1 and TRBJ1-5, with 7 bases lining up with TRBD1. Germline trimming cut 7 bases from V and 2 bases from J; bases unmatched to any gene: 8. The CDR3 has 14 amino acids. Germline V gene sequence: CDR1 SQVTM, CDR2 ANQGSEA. The CDR3 DNA sequence: TGCAGCGCCCAACAGGGGTTCGGCAATCAGCCCCAGCATTTT. It translates to CSAQQGFGNQPQHF.

The chain is built from TRBV7-2 and TRBJ2-7; maybe TRBD2 (6 bases). V gave up 0 bases and J gave up 5 bases, with 14 bases separating them. The CDR3 length is 15 residues. Germline V gives CDR1 SGHTA, CDR2 FQGNSA. Written as DNA, the CDR3 is TGTGCCAGCAGCTTAGCCGGAAAGACGGGGGACGAGCAGTACTTC. Translation: CASSLAGKTGDEQYF.

The chain carries TRBV18 and TRBJ2-1, with 7 bases fitting TRBD2. V shed 0 bases, J shed 14 bases, and the junction held 7 bases outside the gene matches. Germline V gene data show CDR1 as KGHSH and CDR2 as LQKENI. The CDR3 is 13 residues long. The CDR3 reads CASSPPGSGVKFF. CDR3 sequence (DNA): TGTGCCAGCTCACCACCGGGAAGCGGGGTTAAGTTCTTC.

The chain's CDR3 is CASSLQVPGQAINSPLHF. The CDR3 DNA reads as TGTGCCAGCAGCCTCCAAGTACCGGGACAGGCAATCAATTCACCCCTCCACTTT. The chain has TRBV3-1 (or the pseudogene TRBV3-2) and TRBJ1-6; TRBD1 matches at 8 bases. This CDR3 has 18 amino acids. Germline V gives CDR1 LGHDT, CDR2 YNNKEL (reference sequence). The ends lost 4 bases at V and 7 bases at J; junction bases unmatched: 15.

CDR3 in DNA: TGTGCCAGCAGCGACCGACAGGGAAAGTACTATGGCTACACCTTC. Its translation: CASSDRQGKYYGYTF. The V gene is TRBV7-2, the J gene TRBJ1-2, with 7 bases lining up with TRBD1. Trimming took 5 bases from V and 3 from J; bases not matched to a gene: 9. This CDR3 is built from 15 residues. Germline CDR1 is SGHTA and CDR2 is FQGNSA.

The rearrangement links TRBV5-1 to TRBJ2-5; TRBD1 is a possible D gene (5 bases). The germline V gene encodes CDR1 SGHRS and CDR2 YFSETQ. This CDR3 region has 12 residues. The V and J ends lost 4 bases and 7 bases respectively, with 11 bases between them. CDR3 protein: CASSPQQGTQYF. The CDR3 DNA follows: TGCGCCAGCAGCCCTCAGCAGGGGACCCAGTACTTC.

This chain uses TRBV7-8 with TRBJ1-2; possible D gene TRBD1, 5 bases. Germline values: CDR1 SGHVS, CDR2 FQNEAQ. The CDR3 is 11 amino acids. Trimming left V 1 base short and J 14 bases short, with 11 bases between. This CDR3 reads CASSLGGEWTF. Here the CDR3 DNA reads TGTGCCAGCAGCTTAGGGGGGGAGTGGACCTTC.

The J gene is TRBJ1-2, the V gene TRBV11-2; D is undetermined. The V gene's germline CDR1 is SGHAT and CDR2 FQNNGV. The CDR3 sequence is 12 residues long. V lost 5 bases and J 0 bases, leaving 4 bases between the germline ends. CDR3 protein: CASSQTNYGYTF. In DNA form, the CDR3 reads TGTGCCAGCAGCCAGACTAACTATGGCTACACCTTC.